This TCR beta chain was sequenced during a study of T cell changes during pregnancy in multiple sclerosis. The CDR3 has 16 residues. Germline loops: CDR1 MNHEY, CDR2 SMNVEV (reference sequence). With 5 bases clipped from V and 5 bases from J, the junction kept 8 bases outside the gene matches. The repertoire was sequenced with immunoSEQ multiplex PCR; TCRdb's copy has only in-frame clones and lacks some. Among fewer than 130,000 clones listed, roughly 92% were seen once. V gene TRBV27 combines with J gene TRBJ2-1; TRBD1 agrees at 11 bases. This TCR derives from a female donor with multiple sclerosis, enrolled in a pregnancy study. The specimen comprised peripheral blood, sampled after pregnancy. Written as DNA, the CDR3 is TGTGCCAGCAGTCCGCTGGGACAGGGGGAGGACAATGAGCAGTTCTTC. This encodes CASSPLGQGEDNEQFF.